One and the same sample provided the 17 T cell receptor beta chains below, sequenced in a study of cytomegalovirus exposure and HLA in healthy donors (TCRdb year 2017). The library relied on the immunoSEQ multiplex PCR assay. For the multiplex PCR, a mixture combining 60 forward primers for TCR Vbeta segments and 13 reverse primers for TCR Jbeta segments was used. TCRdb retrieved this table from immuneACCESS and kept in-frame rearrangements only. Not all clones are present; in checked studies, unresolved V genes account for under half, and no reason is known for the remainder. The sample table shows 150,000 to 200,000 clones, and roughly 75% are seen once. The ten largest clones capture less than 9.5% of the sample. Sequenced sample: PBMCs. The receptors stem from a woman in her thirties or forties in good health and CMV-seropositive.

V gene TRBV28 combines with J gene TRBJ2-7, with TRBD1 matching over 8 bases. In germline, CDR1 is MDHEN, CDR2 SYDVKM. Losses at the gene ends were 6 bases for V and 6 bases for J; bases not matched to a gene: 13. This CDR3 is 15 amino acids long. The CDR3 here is CASRTLTYRGVEQYF. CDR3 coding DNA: TGTGCCAGCAGAACCCTGACCTACAGGGGGGTCGAGCAGTACTTC. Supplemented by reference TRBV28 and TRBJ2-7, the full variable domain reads DVKVTQSSRYLVKRTGEKVFLECVQDMDHENMFWYRQDPGLGLRLIYFSYDVKMKEKGDIPEGYSVSREKKERFSLILESASTNQTSMYLCASRTLTYRGVEQYFGPGTRLTVT.

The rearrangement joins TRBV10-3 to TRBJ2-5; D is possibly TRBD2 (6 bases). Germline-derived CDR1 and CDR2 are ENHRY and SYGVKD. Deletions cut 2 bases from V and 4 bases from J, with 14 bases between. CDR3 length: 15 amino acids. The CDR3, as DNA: TGTGCCATCAGTGAGCCAAGACTAGTTGGAGAGACCCAGTACTTC. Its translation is CAISEPRLVGETQYF.

CDR3 coding DNA: TGCGCCAGCAGAGCTCTAGCGGGAGGGTACAATGAGCAGTTCTTC. It yields the protein CASRALAGGYNEQFF. This chain joins TRBV5-1 and TRBJ2-1; 12 bases match TRBD2. The CDR3 is made up of 15 amino acids. Germline trimming cut 5 bases from V and 4 bases from J; bases unmatched to any gene: 4. Germline V lookup: CDR1 SGHRS, CDR2 YFSETQ.

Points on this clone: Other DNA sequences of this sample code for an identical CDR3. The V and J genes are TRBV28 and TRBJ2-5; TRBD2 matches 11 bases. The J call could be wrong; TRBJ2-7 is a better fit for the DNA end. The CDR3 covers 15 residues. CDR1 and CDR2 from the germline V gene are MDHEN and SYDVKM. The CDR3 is CASSLSLAGAYEQYF. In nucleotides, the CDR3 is TGTGCCAGCAGTTTATCACTAGCGGGGGCCTACGAGCAGTACTTC.

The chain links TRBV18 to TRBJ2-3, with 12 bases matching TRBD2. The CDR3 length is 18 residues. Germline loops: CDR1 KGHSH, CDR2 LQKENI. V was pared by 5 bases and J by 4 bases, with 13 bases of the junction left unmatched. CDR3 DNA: TGTGCCAGCTCATCAACTAGCGGGAGGCTGGGAGTGGCAGATACGCAGTATTTT. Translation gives CASSSTSGRLGVADTQYF.

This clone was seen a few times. The CDR3 coding sequence is TGCGCCAGCAGCGGGACGGGACAGCTCAGTGAAGCTTTCTTT. Its protein is CASSGTGQLSEAFF. This chain joins TRBV4-1 and TRBJ1-1, with 7 bases lining up with TRBD1. The germline V gene encodes CDR1 MGHRA and CDR2 YSYEKL. The V gene end was trimmed by 5 bases and the J gene end by 7 bases; junction bases not matched to a gene: 10. The CDR3 loop spans 14 amino acids.

The CDR3 here is CASSPVYSGSPAQHF. The CDR3 DNA reads as TGTGCCAGCTCACCAGTATACAGCGGATCGCCAGCCCAGCATTTT. J is TRBJ1-5 and V is TRBV18; no firm D call. Per germline, CDR1 KGHSH and CDR2 LQKENI. The CDR3 is 15 residues long. Trimming cost V 2 bases and J 11 bases, with 19 bases left between them. Full variable domain (rest looked up from reference TRBV18 and TRBJ1-5): NAGVMQNPRHLVRRRGQEARLRCSPMKGHSHVYWYRQLPEEGLKFMVYLQKENIIDESGMPKERFSAEFPKEGPSILRIQQVVRGDSAAYFCASSPVYSGSPAQHFGDGTRLSIL.

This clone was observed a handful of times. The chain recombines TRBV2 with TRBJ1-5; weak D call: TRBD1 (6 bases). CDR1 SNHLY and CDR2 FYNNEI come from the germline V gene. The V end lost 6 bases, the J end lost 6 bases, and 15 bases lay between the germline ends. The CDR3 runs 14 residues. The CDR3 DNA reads TGTGCCAGCAGAGAGACAGGAGAAGGTCAGCCCCAGCATTTT. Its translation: CASRETGEGQPQHF.

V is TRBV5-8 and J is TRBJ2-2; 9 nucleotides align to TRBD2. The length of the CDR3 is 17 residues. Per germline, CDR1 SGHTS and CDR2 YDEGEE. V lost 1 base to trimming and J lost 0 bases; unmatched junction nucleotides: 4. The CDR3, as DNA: TGTGCCAGCAGCTTGCCCCTAGCGGGGTCGAACACCGGGGAGCTGTTTTTT. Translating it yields CASSLPLAGSNTGELFF.

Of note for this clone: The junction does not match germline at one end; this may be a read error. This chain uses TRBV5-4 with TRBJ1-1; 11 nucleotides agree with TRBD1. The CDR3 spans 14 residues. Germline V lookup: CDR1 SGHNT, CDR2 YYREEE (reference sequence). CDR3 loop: CASSQSDRGRGAFF. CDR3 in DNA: TGCGCCAGCAGCCAATCGGACAGGGGGCGGGGAGCTTTCTTT.

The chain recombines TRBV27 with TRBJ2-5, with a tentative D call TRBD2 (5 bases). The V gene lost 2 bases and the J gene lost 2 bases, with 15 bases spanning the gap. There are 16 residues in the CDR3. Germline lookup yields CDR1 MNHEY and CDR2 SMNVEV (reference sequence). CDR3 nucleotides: TGTGCCAGCAGTTTAAGACCCGGACGGGGACAAGAGACCCAGTACTTC. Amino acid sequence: CASSLRPGRGQETQYF.

In DNA, the CDR3 is TGTGCCAGCAGTAATATACAAGACAATGAGCAGTTCTTC. This codes for CASSNIQDNEQFF. The chain combines TRBV11-1 with TRBJ2-1; the D is unclear. V was shortened by 6 bases and J by 5 bases, with 11 bases between the two germline ends. Germline-derived CDR1 and CDR2 are SGHAT and FQDESV (reference sequence). The CDR3 contains 13 residues.

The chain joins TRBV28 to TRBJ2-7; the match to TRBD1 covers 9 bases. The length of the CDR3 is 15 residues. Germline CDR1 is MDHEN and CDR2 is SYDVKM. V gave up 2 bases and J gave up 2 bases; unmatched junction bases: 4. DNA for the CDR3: TGTGCCAGCAGTTTAGGTGGGGACAGGGCCTACGAGCAGTACTTC. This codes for CASSLGGDRAYEQYF.

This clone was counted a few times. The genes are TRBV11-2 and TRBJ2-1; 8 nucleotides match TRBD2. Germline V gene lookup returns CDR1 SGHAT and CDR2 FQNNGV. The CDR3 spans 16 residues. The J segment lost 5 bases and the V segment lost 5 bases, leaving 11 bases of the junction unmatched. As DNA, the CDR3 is TGTGCCAGCAGCCCCCTGAGTAGCGGGGCCCACAATGAGCAGTTCTTC. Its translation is CASSPLSSGAHNEQFF.

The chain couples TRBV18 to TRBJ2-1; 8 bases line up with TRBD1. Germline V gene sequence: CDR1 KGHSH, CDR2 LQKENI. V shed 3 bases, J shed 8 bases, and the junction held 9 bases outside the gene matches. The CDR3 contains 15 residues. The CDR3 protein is CASSPRQGTSHEQFF. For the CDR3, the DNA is TGTGCCAGCTCACCTCGACAGGGGACTTCCCATGAGCAGTTCTTC.

The CDR3 nucleotides read TGTGCCAGCAGCTTAGGTCCGGGACAGTCCTACGAGCAGTACTTC. The encoded protein is CASSLGPGQSYEQYF. The chain combines TRBV7-9 with TRBJ2-7; 7 bases line up with TRBD1. Germline assignment: CDR1 SEHNR and CDR2 FQNEAQ (reference sequence). The CDR3 is 15 residues long. V was clipped by 1 base and J by 1 base; unmatched bases: 4.

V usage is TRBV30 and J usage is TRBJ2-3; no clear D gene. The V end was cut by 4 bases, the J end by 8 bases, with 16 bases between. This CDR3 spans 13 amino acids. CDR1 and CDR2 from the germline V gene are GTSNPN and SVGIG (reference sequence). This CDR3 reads CAWTTSPEFTQYF. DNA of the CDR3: TGTGCCTGGACCACCTCACCGGAGTTTACGCAGTATTTT.